A selection of T cell receptor beta chains follows, all from one sample in a study of blood T cell repertoires in COVID-19. The repertoire was sequenced with immunoSEQ multiplex PCR; TCRdb's copy has only in-frame clones and lacks some. This sample has 200,000 to 250,000 clones, with about 87% found just once. The specimen sequenced was peripheral blood. Receptors originate from a man aged 25-40 years with COVID-19, enrolled during active disease. Both conserved end residues are part of each CDR3. The D gene is left open where the match is weak. Only part of the rows carry a size: once, few, many, or a class if the clone is expanded.

V	D	J	size	DNA	CDR3
TRBV5-1	-	TRBJ2-7	-	TGCGCCAGCAGCTCAGGGACACGCGAGCAGTACTTC	CASSSGTREQYF
TRBV12-5	-	TRBJ2-1	-	TGTGCTAGTGGCTTACTTAGCTACAATGAGCAGTTCTTC	CASGLLSYNEQFF
TRBV7-2	-	TRBJ2-7	-	TGTGCCAGCAGCTTTTTGGGTGGGGCGTTACCCTACGAGCAGTACTTC	CASSFLGGALPYEQYF
TRBV24-1	TRBD1	TRBJ2-7	-	TGTGCCACCAGTGGCTCTTGGACAGGACACTCCTACGAGCAGTACTTC	CATSGSWTGHSYEQYF
TRBV28	TRBD2	TRBJ2-1	-	TGTGCCAGCAGTTTCCCCCTAGCGGGGACCTTCTACAATGAGCAGTTCTTC	CASSFPLAGTFYNEQFF
TRBV6-2/TRBV6-3	-	TRBJ2-1	-	TGTGCCAGCAGTTACTTCAGCGACAATGAGCAGTTCTTC	CASSYFSDNEQFF
TRBV5-6	TRBD1	TRBJ1-5	-	TGTGCCAGCAGCAGCCGGGACAGCCAAACCCAGCCCCAGCATTTT	CASSSRDSQTQPQHF
TRBV7-9	-	TRBJ1-6	-	TGTGCCAGCAGCTTAGAGGGGGTTCGCAATTCACCCCTCCACTTT	CASSLEGVRNSPLHF
TRBV7-2	-	TRBJ1-6	once	TGTGCCAGCAGCTCCTTGACAGCCTATAATTCACCCCTCCACTTT	CASSSLTAYNSPLHF
TRBV2	-	TRBJ1-1	few	TGTGCCAGCAGTGAAGACAGCCTTTACTCTCAGAACACTGAAGCTTTCTTT	CASSEDSLYSQNTEAFF
TRBV6-5	-	TRBJ1-2	-	-	CASILDRGRYGYTF
TRBV7-9	-	TRBJ2-1	-	TGTGCCAGCAGCTCGGCGATCCAGGGTTCCTACAATGAGCAGTTCTTC	CASSSAIQGSYNEQFF
TRBV6-6	-	TRBJ1-4	-	TGTGCCAGCAGTCCTATTAGACGGGAGGGGTGGATCGGAAAACTGTTTTTT	CASSPIRREGWIGKLFF
TRBV3-1/TRBV3-2	-	TRBJ1-1	-	TGTGCCAGCAGCCAATACGGAGGTGAAAGGACTGAAGCTTTCTTT	CASSQYGGERTEAFF
TRBV7-2	TRBD1	TRBJ1-2	-	TGTGCCAGCAGCGAGAGACAGGGGGCGGTCTATGGCTACACCTTC	CASSERQGAVYGYTF